This T cell receptor beta chain was profiled in a study of blood T cell repertoires in COVID-19 (dated by TCRdb to 2020 to 2021). Describing the broader study: Samples from collaborators originated in the United States, Italy and Spain and spanned both the acute and convalescent phases of COVID-19. The material from the prospective study consisted of cDNA or gDNA derived from T cells, B-cell-depleted T cells, or PBMCs. The dataset comprised deeply sampled blood TCRbeta repertoires from subjects exposed to, actively infected with, or recovered from COVID-19. The repertoires were made available in a free public database intended to serve as a resource for research on the immune response to SARS-CoV-2. The samples were drawn from the first 160 participants of the ongoing ImmuneRACE study and from under 1,500 subjects provided by 6 global collaborators. The sample metadata nearly always contained a de-identified subject ID, COVID-19 status, age in years and sex. Where available, HLA class I and class II types were obtained from metadata supplied by the sample provider rather than from assay-based typing. The paper as a whole reports these results and caveats: Clinical and demographic metadata were provided uncurated, with the amount varying by source and participant.

TCRbeta CDR3 regions were amplified from genomic DNA by means of the immunoSEQ Assay, a bias-controlled multiplex PCR. The published analysis was carried out like this. Within the assay, amplification of reference gene primers was used to estimate how many nucleated cells each sample contained. Sequence reads were collapsed and filtered to measure the absolute abundance of every unique TCRbeta CDR3 rearrangement. Productive Simpson clonality was computed per sample as the square root of Simpson's diversity index over productive rearrangements. TCRdb re-hosts the immuneACCESS table, in-frame sequences only. Its copies lack some clones; in the studies checked, an unresolved V gene accounts for under half of them, and the cause for the rest is not known. D and trimming were read from the DNA, whereas the V and J calls and clone size are those reported in that table. Here the sample has 150,000 to 200,000 clones; more than 90% occur a single time. The top ten hold 18% of the sample.

On this clone: Its antigen is unknown. Within one base of it there is no much larger clone, and no base qualities were kept.

Whole blood was collected in K2EDTA tubes by collaborating institutions according to the institutions' own protocols. Collaborator samples were shipped for TCRbeta analysis as frozen whole blood, isolated PBMCs, or DNA extracted from either sample type. V is pared back by 4 bases and J by 0 bases, with 12 bases lying between the germline termini. From its cysteine to its phenylalanine, the CDR3 spans 16 amino acids. Only CDR3 DNA remains: 48 bases, in frame from the first base. As encoded in the germline V gene (reference sequence), CDR1 is LNHDA while CDR2 is SQIVND. Input material: peripheral blood. The sequence was collected from a man between 60 and 75 years old with active or convalescent COVID-19. The sequence is built from TRBV19 and TRBJ1-4; D gene: possibly TRBD1, on 6 matching bases. The CDR3 protein sequence reads: CASSSWTVATNEKLFF. The DNA sequence reads TGTGCCAGTAGTAGTTGGACAGTTGCAACTAATGAAAAACTGTTTTTT.